One and the same sample provided the 9 T cell receptor beta chains below, sequenced in a study of cytomegalovirus exposure and HLA in healthy donors (dated by TCRdb to the late 2010s). Library construction relied on the immunoSEQ multiplex PCR assay. For the multiplex PCR, a mixture combining 60 forward primers for TCR Vbeta segments and 13 reverse primers for TCR Jbeta segments was used. Here the immuneACCESS table is served through TCRdb, limited to in-frame sequences with V and J called. Missing clones are a known gap in these copies; in checked studies unresolved V genes cover under half, and the rest lacks a known reason. The table for this sample lists about 120,000 clones; about 80% of them were counted only once. Together, the top ten hold around 8% of the sample. The sequenced sample was PBMCs. The receptors come from a female donor in good health and CMV-seropositive.

The genes are TRBV19 and TRBJ2-7, with 8 bases aligning to TRBD1. Per the germline V gene, CDR1 is LNHDA and CDR2 is SQIVND (reference sequence). After removal of 5 bases from V and 3 bases from J, the junction contained 3 bases not matched to a gene. CDR3 length: 13 amino acids. The CDR3 reads CASSEDRDYEQYF. CDR3 sequence (DNA): TGTGCCAGTAGTGAGGACAGGGACTACGAGCAGTACTTC.

This clone was found once. The chain recombines TRBV2 with TRBJ2-5; a weak D match, TRBD1 (6 bases). The CDR3 runs 12 residues. The V gene's germline CDR1 is SNHLY and CDR2 FYNNEI. The V and J ends lost 5 bases and 5 bases respectively, with 9 bases between them. The CDR3 spells CASSSQGETQYF. DNA for the CDR3: TGTGCCAGCAGTTCGCAGGGGGAGACCCAGTACTTC.

The chain is built from TRBV9 and TRBJ2-3; D is unclear. Trimming left V 3 bases short and J 2 bases short, with 13 bases between. CDR3 size: 15 residues. CDR1 is SGDLS and CDR2 is YYNGEE in the germline V gene. In DNA, the CDR3 is TGTGCCAGCAGCGCCTCAAACTACCTCACAGATACGCAGTATTTT. Translating it yields CASSASNYLTDTQYF.

The genes are TRBV4-2 and TRBJ2-2; a weak D match, TRBD1 (5 bases). The CDR3 consists of 15 residues. CDR1 is LGHNA, CDR2 YNFKEQ, per germline. The V gene lost 0 bases and the J gene lost 5 bases, with 10 bases spanning the gap. CDR3 coding DNA: TGTGCCAGCAGCCAAGAGCACAGGCTTACCGGGGAGCTGTTTTTT. It specifies CASSQEHRLTGELFF.

The gene calls are TRBV19 and TRBJ1-1; TRBD1 is a possible D gene (6 bases). CDR1 is LNHDA and CDR2 is SQIVND in the germline V gene (reference sequence). The length of the CDR3 is 14 residues. V lost 1 base and J lost 3, with 9 bases in between. CDR3 sequence (DNA): TGTGCCAGTAGTATAGCCAGGGGATACACTGAAGCTTTCTTT. Its protein product is CASSIARGYTEAFF. The full variable domain, its missing parts supplied by reference TRBV19 and TRBJ1-1, is DGGITQSPKYLFRKEGQNVTLSCEQNLNHDAMYWYRQDPGQGLRLIYYSQIVNDFQKGDIAEGYSVSREKKESFPLTVTSAQKNPTAFYLCASSIARGYTEAFFGQGTRLTVV.

The chain has TRBV27 and TRBJ1-5; 7 bases align to TRBD1. Germline CDR1 reads MNHEY; CDR2 reads SMNVEV (reference sequence). The J segment lost 0 bases and the V segment lost 6 bases, leaving 5 bases of the junction unmatched. This CDR3 has 15 residues. CDR3 in DNA: TGTGCCAGCAGCCCGACAGGGAATAGCAATCAGCCCCAGCATTTT. This codes for CASSPTGNSNQPQHF.

Notes on this clone: The sample has other DNA sequences that encode this CDR3 too. The rearrangement links TRBV25-1 to TRBJ2-5; D possibly corresponds to TRBD1 (6 bases). V lost 2 bases to trimming and J lost 5 bases, with 12 bases between them. This CDR3 spans 14 amino acids. The germline gives CDR1 MGHDK, CDR2 SYGVNS. In nucleotides, the CDR3 is TGTGCCAGCAGTGAAGCAGGGGTTTTGGAGACCCAGTACTTC. Protein: CASSEAGVLETQYF.

As to this clone: The CDR3 does not end in the conserved phenylalanine or tryptophan, so this is likely a read error. This CDR3 is CASSDTGPSWYGYTS. Written as DNA, the CDR3 is TGTGCCAGCAGTGACACAGGGCCTAGCTGGTATGGCTACACCTCC. The chain employs TRBV6-1 and TRBJ1-2; a weak D match, TRBD1 (6 bases). The CDR3 length is 15 residues. Germline V lookup: CDR1 MNHNS, CDR2 SASEGT. Trimming stripped 3 bases from V and 5 bases from J, with 16 bases between.

V is TRBV10-3 and J is TRBJ1-2; 11 bases map to TRBD1. CDR1 and CDR2 (germline): ENHRY, SYGVKD. J gave up 7 bases and V 3 bases, and 4 bases lay outside the gene matches. CDR3 size: 14 residues. The CDR3 sequence: CAISEGQGASGYTF. The CDR3 DNA sequence: TGTGCCATCAGTGAAGGACAGGGGGCTTCTGGCTACACCTTC.